Each of the 32 T cell receptor beta chains below was sequenced from the same sample in a study of T cell repertoires in cytomegalovirus infection. The antigens these receptors bind are not known. In TCRdb, the reads were re-called with MiXCR into one record per CDR3 protein. The sample has about 900,000 distinct CDR3 sequences, roughly a third seen once. The material sequenced was cultured CD8+ T cells from PBMCs, taken from culture after CMV antigen stimulation. The receptors shown here come from a human donor in good health (CMV status not recorded). Some clones in this sample may be carry-over from other donors' samples.

This chain connects TRBV5-5 to TRBJ2-3, with TRBD1 matching over 7 bases. This CDR3 spans 16 amino acids. The V segment lost 0 bases and the J segment 2 bases; nucleotides outside the gene matches: 6. The germline V gene has CDR1 SGHKS and CDR2 YYEKEE (reference sequence). The CDR3 here is CASSLVTGSATDTQYF. DNA for the CDR3: TGTGCCAGCAGCTTGGTGACAGGGAGTGCCACAGATACGCAGTATTTT.

The sample holds a few counts of this clonotype. J is TRBJ2-3 and V is TRBV7-6; 8 bases line up with TRBD1. V lost 4 bases, J lost 6 bases, and 15 bases stayed unmatched. CDR3 length: 17 residues. Looked up from germline, CDR1 is SGHVS and CDR2 is FNYEAQ. DNA of the CDR3: TGTGCCAGCAGCTCCCCGGACAGGGCTTTATGGCTGGATACGCAGTATTTT. Protein product: CASSSPDRALWLDTQYF. Full variable domain (missing parts from reference TRBV7-6 and TRBJ2-3): GAGVSQSPRYKVTKRGQDVALRCDPISGHVSLYWYRQALGQGPEFLTYFNYEAQQDKSGLPNDRFSAERPEGSISTLTIQRTEQRDSAMYRCASSSPDRALWLDTQYFGPGTRLTVL.

This clonotype occurred once. This chain links TRBV7-6 with TRBJ1-1, with TRBD1 as a possible D gene (5 bases). The V end lost 4 bases, the J end lost 6 bases, and 15 bases lay between the germline ends. The CDR3 sequence is 14 residues long. Germline CDR1 is SGHVS and CDR2 is FNYEAQ. CDR3 nucleotide sequence: TGTGCCAGCAGCTCACCACAGGTGGGCCCTGAAGCTTTCTTT. Amino acids: CASSSPQVGPEAFF.

Turning to this clonotype: One end of the junction varies from germline; a read error may be responsible. The chain couples TRBV6-2 or TRBV6-3 to TRBJ1-2; no clear D gene. Germline assignment: CDR1 MNHEY and CDR2 SVGEGT. The CDR3 totals 17 residues. The CDR3 coding sequence is TGTGCCAGTAGTTACTCCTTTAATCCCAGGAGGTACTATGGCTACACCTTC. Its translation is CASSYSFNPRRYYGYTF.

A word on this clonotype: A read error may be the cause here, since a much bigger clone is one base away. The chain has TRBV7-2 and TRBJ2-1, with TRBD2 identical over 7 bases. The CDR3 sequence is 14 residues long. The germline V gene encodes CDR1 SGHTA and CDR2 FQGNSA. The CDR3, as DNA: TGTGTCAGCAGCTTAGGAGCGGGGCACAATGAGCAGTTCTTC. It is translated as CVSSLGAGHNEQFF.

This clonotype was seen more than once but under ten times. This chain joins TRBV7-9 and TRBJ2-3, with a weak D call TRBD1 (6 bases). The CDR3 spans 14 residues. From germline, CDR1 is SEHNR and CDR2 FQNEAQ (reference sequence). The ends were cut back, 1 base at V and 3 bases at J, with 8 bases in the middle. For the CDR3, the DNA is TGTGCCAGCAGCTTAGAGGGGGAGACAGATACGCAGTATTTT. It specifies CASSLEGETDTQYF.

The chain has TRBV4-1 and TRBJ1-5; 7 bases agree with TRBD1. V shed 0 bases and J 7 bases; nucleotides not matched to a gene: 6. Germline CDR1 and CDR2: MGHRA and YSYEKL. There are 15 residues in the CDR3. The chain's CDR3 is CASSQDATGVQPQHF. CDR3 coding DNA: TGCGCCAGCAGCCAAGATGCCACAGGGGTCCAGCCCCAGCATTTT.

This clonotype was counted between two and nine times. V usage is TRBV6-2 or TRBV6-3 and J usage is TRBJ1-1, with 9 bases matching TRBD1. The CDR3 totals 14 residues. With 1 base clipped from V and 7 bases from J, the junction kept 4 bases outside the gene matches. From germline, CDR1 is MNHEY and CDR2 SVGEGT. CDR3: CASSYFEGQGEAFF. CDR3 nucleotides: TGTGCCAGCAGTTACTTTGAGGGACAGGGTGAAGCTTTCTTT.

This clonotype has just a few counts. V gene TRBV19 combines with J gene TRBJ2-7; perhaps D is TRBD1 or TRBD2 (6 bases each). The V and J ends lost 3 bases and 2 bases respectively, with 14 bases between them. The CDR3 spans 15 residues. Germline CDR1 is LNHDA and CDR2 is SQIVND (reference sequence). The CDR3 sequence: CASSIFGGTAYEQYF. For the CDR3, the DNA is TGTGCCAGTAGTATTTTCGGGGGCACGGCCTACGAGCAGTACTTC.

This clonotype was counted once. DNA for the CDR3: TGTGCCAGCAGCTCTCCGGGACTAAAGAACACCGGGGAGCTGTTTTTT. Translated, it gives CASSSPGLKNTGELFF. The J gene is TRBJ2-2, the V gene TRBV7-6, with 7 bases fitting TRBD2. CDR1 is SGHVS and CDR2 is FNYEAQ in the germline V gene. J lost 1 base, V lost 4 bases, and 6 bases had no gene match. The CDR3 spans 16 residues. The full variable domain, its missing parts supplied by reference TRBV7-6 and TRBJ2-2, is GAGVSQSPRYKVTKRGQDVALRCDPISGHVSLYWYRQALGQGPEFLTYFNYEAQQDKSGLPNDRFSAERPEGSISTLTIQRTEQRDSAMYRCASSSPGLKNTGELFFGEGSRLTVL.

This clonotype was seen repeatedly, ten times or more. The chain is built from TRBV7-8 and TRBJ2-1, with 11 bases matching TRBD2. This CDR3 is built from 17 residues. The V and J ends lost 5 bases and 9 bases, in that order; junction bases with no gene match: 15. The germline V gene encodes CDR1 SGHVS and CDR2 FQNEAQ. The chain's CDR3 is CASSDALGLAAEGEQFF. CDR3 in DNA: TGTGCCAGCAGCGATGCCCTGGGACTAGCGGCGGAGGGTGAGCAGTTCTTC.

This rearrangement joins TRBV12-5 to TRBJ2-1; tentative D call: TRBD1 (5 bases). The CDR3 is 13 residues long. Germline V CDR1 and CDR2: LGHNT, FRNRAP. Trimming stripped 5 bases from V and 2 bases from J, with 7 bases between. The CDR3 is CASGMTAYNEQFF. CDR3 sequence (DNA): TGTGCTAGTGGTATGACAGCCTACAATGAGCAGTTCTTC.

This clonotype was detected many times. The chain links TRBV7-2 to TRBJ2-1, with 10 positions matching TRBD2. Unmatched junction bases numbered 12, after V lost 1 base and J lost 6 bases. The CDR3 totals 18 residues. Germline CDR1 is SGHTA and CDR2 is FQGNSA. CDR3 sequence reads: CASSLDPFSGGHGNEQFF. The CDR3 DNA reads TGTGCCAGCAGCTTAGACCCTTTTAGCGGGGGGCACGGCAATGAGCAGTTCTTC.

V gene TRBV11-1 combines with J gene TRBJ2-2; D might be TRBD2 (5 bases). The CDR3 length is 15 residues. V was clipped by 8 bases and J by 4 bases, with 17 bases between them. CDR1 and CDR2 (germline): SGHAT, FQDESV (reference sequence). This chain's CDR3 is CASSGSLVGTGELFF. The CDR3 region has the DNA TGTGCCAGCTCGGGGTCCCTTGTCGGCACCGGGGAGCTGTTTTTT.

This clonotype was detected only a few times. At one end, the junction sequence differs from germline, possibly due to a read error. The V gene is TRBV29-1, the J gene TRBJ2-3; 9 bases are a match to TRBD1. From germline, CDR1 is SQVTM and CDR2 ANQGSEA. The CDR3 has 15 amino acids. For the CDR3, the DNA is TGCAGCGTCGAAGGGGACAGGGCGTTTGAGGATACGCAGTATTTT. It translates to CSVEGDRAFEDTQYF.

This clonotype was counted ten times or more. J is TRBJ1-1 and V is TRBV7-2; D not resolved. The CDR3 spans 13 residues. The V gene's germline CDR1 is SGHTA and CDR2 FQGNSA. Trimming stripped 4 bases from V and 4 bases from J, with 10 bases between. The CDR3: CASSYAGITEAFF. CDR3 in DNA: TGTGCCAGCAGCTACGCGGGGATCACTGAAGCTTTCTTT.

DNA of the CDR3: TGTGCCAGCAGTGAAGTAATAAGGACAGGGGAGGGCGAGCAGTACTTC. It is translated as CASSEVIRTGEGEQYF. V is TRBV6-1 and J is TRBJ2-7; 9 positions agree with TRBD1. J lost 6 bases, V lost 1 base, and 10 bases had no gene match. This CDR3 has 16 residues. The germline V gene has CDR1 MNHNS and CDR2 SASEGT.

The sample holds many counts of this clonotype. The chain is built from TRBV24-1 and TRBJ2-1; D may be TRBD1 or TRBD2 (5 bases each). Germline lookup yields CDR1 KGHDR and CDR2 SFDVKD. CDR3 length: 16 amino acids. The V and J ends lost 4 bases and 8 bases respectively, with 20 bases between them. The CDR3 region is CATSETGTARDDEQFF. CDR3 coding DNA: TGTGCCACCAGTGAAACTGGGACGGCGAGAGATGATGAGCAGTTCTTC.

CDR3 coding DNA: TGTGCCAGCAGTTTTGGTGGAGGGGCAGGGAGTCAGCCCCAGCATTTT. Translated: CASSFGGGAGSQPQHF. V gene TRBV27 combines with J gene TRBJ1-5; D is possibly TRBD1 (5 bases). Trimming left V 3 bases short and J 6 bases short, with 18 bases between. CDR1 is MNHEY, CDR2 SMNVEV, per germline (reference sequence). This CDR3 contains 16 residues.

This sequence joins TRBV2 and TRBJ1-6, with a tentative D call TRBD1 (6 bases). The germline CDR1 and CDR2 sequences are SNHLY and FYNNEI. V was pared by 4 bases and J by 14 bases, with 21 bases between. CDR3 length: 15 amino acids. The CDR3 spells CASSAPDSSRSALHF. The CDR3 DNA is TGTGCCAGCAGTGCCCCGGACAGCTCCCGATCGGCCCTCCACTTT.

V usage is TRBV6-1 and J usage is TRBJ2-7, with unresolved D. CDR1 MNHNS and CDR2 SASEGT come from the germline V gene. Trimming removed 1 base at V and 3 bases at J, with 7 bases between. The CDR3 spans 13 residues. CDR3 DNA sequence: TGTGCCAGCAGTGAAGTACAGCTCTACGAGCAGTACTTC. This codes for CASSEVQLYEQYF.

The V and J genes are TRBV12-3 or TRBV12-4 and TRBJ1-2; TRBD1 is a possible D gene (6 bases). CDR3 size: 13 residues. V was trimmed by 6 bases and J by 6 bases, leaving 14 bases between them. The CDR3 DNA sequence: TGTGCCAGCAGCCCCGGACAGCGGAATGGCTACACCTTC. Protein: CASSPGQRNGYTF.

The chain is built from TRBV6-1 and TRBJ2-2; TRBD2 might be the D (6 bases). The CDR3 is 17 amino acids. Trimming removed 6 bases at V and 5 bases at J, with 22 bases between. Looked up from germline, CDR1 is MNHNS and CDR2 is SASEGT. CDR3 bases: TGTGCCAGCAGCGAGGACGGCGGGACGGCTAAAACCGGGGAGCTGTTTTTT. Translated, it gives CASSEDGGTAKTGELFF.

This rearrangement joins TRBV4-1 to TRBJ2-3; 13 bases are a match to TRBD2. Trimming removed 1 base from V and 4 bases from J; junction bases left unmatched: 5. Germline loops: CDR1 MGHRA, CDR2 YSYEKL. The CDR3 extends over 17 amino acids. In DNA form, the CDR3 reads TGCGCCAGCAGCCAAGTCTCAACTAGCGGGGGGGCAGATACGCAGTATTTT. Amino acids: CASSQVSTSGGADTQYF.

This clonotype was recorded a few times. The rearrangement uses TRBV27 and TRBJ1-1; the D is unclear. Germline CDR1 is MNHEY and CDR2 is SMNVEV (reference sequence). The V gene lost 6 bases and the J gene lost 5 bases, with 16 bases spanning the gap. CDR3 length equals 14 residues. The CDR3 DNA is TGTGCCAGCAGCCCCGGTCGCGGTGGGACTGAAGCTTTCTTT. Translating it yields CASSPGRGGTEAFF.

This clonotype was detected a few times. This chain uses TRBV7-9 with TRBJ2-7; D is uncertain. V was shortened by 5 bases and J by 2 bases, with 13 bases between the two germline ends. CDR1 is SEHNR and CDR2 is FQNEAQ in the germline V gene (reference sequence). There are 14 residues in the CDR3. CDR3: CASSLSGNPYEQYF. Written as DNA, the CDR3 is TGTGCCAGCAGCCTCTCAGGAAACCCCTACGAGCAGTACTTC.

This chain joins TRBV2 and TRBJ1-2; the match to TRBD1 covers 8 bases. This CDR3 is built from 15 residues. V lost 1 base and J lost 4; bases outside the gene matches: 5. Germline CDR1 reads SNHLY; CDR2 reads FYNNEI. DNA for the CDR3: TGTGCCAGCAGTGAAGAGGCTGGACAGGGCTATGGCTACACCTTC. This encodes CASSEEAGQGYGYTF.

CDR3 amino acids: CASSYSIGETQYF. The CDR3 DNA follows: TGTGCCAGCAGTTACAGCATAGGAGAGACCCAGTACTTC. The gene calls are TRBV6-5 and TRBJ2-5, with D uncertain. The germline V gene encodes CDR1 MNHEY and CDR2 SVGAGI. Trimming took 2 bases from V and 4 from J, leaving 8 bases between them. The CDR3 loop spans 13 amino acids.

This rearrangement joins TRBV9 to TRBJ2-2; no reliable D call. This CDR3 comprises 15 residues. The V end lost 3 bases, the J end lost 6 bases, and 15 bases lay between the germline ends. CDR1 SGDLS and CDR2 YYNGEE come from the germline V gene. As DNA, the CDR3 is TGTGCCAGCAGCGCCGACCCACGTGGAGCCGGGGAGCTGTTTTTT. Translated: CASSADPRGAGELFF.

In its sample, this clonotype was seen a few times. The V gene is TRBV14, the J gene TRBJ2-7; D might be TRBD1 (6 bases). Germline lookup yields CDR1 SGHDN and CDR2 FVKESK. The length of the CDR3 is 17 residues. V dropped 0 bases and J dropped 2 bases, with 17 bases sitting between them. The CDR3 protein is CASSQEGAGAFPYEQYV. In nucleotides, the CDR3 is TGTGCCAGCAGCCAAGAAGGAGCAGGGGCCTTCCCCTACGAGCAGTACGTC.

This clonotype was detected a few times. V is TRBV6-1 and J is TRBJ1-1, with D perhaps matching TRBD1 (6 bases). The CDR3 length is 15 residues. The V and J ends lost 6 bases and 2 bases respectively, with 16 bases between them. Germline CDR1 MNHNS, CDR2 SASEGT. DNA for the CDR3: TGTGCCAGCAGCTCCCGGGGGGGGCCCAACACTGAAGCTTTCTTT. Protein: CASSSRGGPNTEAFF.

This clonotype was picked up many times. V usage is TRBV7-9 and J usage is TRBJ2-1; D might be TRBD1 or TRBD2, each matching 5 bases. CDR1 and CDR2 from the germline V gene are SEHNR and FQNEAQ (reference sequence). The CDR3 has 16 residues. V was trimmed by 0 bases and J by 0 bases, leaving 9 bases between them. The CDR3 nucleotides are TGTGCCAGCAGCTTAGCTGCTGGGGGCTCCTACAATGAGCAGTTCTTC. Residues: CASSLAAGGSYNEQFF.